This TCR beta chain was found in a study of cytomegalovirus exposure and HLA in healthy donors. Unrecorded immune exposure was likely among donors, who were nominally healthy when sampled. As to this clone: Its cognate antigen is unknown.

The CDR3 runs to 14 residues. V was pared by 4 bases and J by 1 base, with 8 bases between. Germline CDR1 SEHNR, CDR2 FQNEAQ (reference sequence). The PCR ran on 60 Vbeta and 13 Jbeta primers. Here immunoSEQ multiplex PCR was the method, and the copy in TCRdb shows in-frame clones only, minus some. The table has about 190,000 clones, more than 60% seen once. Broader study findings: The authors reported that TCR beta sequences could predict HLA-A and HLA-B alleles. These predictions were accurate for most subjects in the first cohort.

The material sequenced was PBMCs. The V call is TRBV7-9, the J call TRBJ1-3; D unclear. The receptor comes from a woman aged 25-40 years in good health and CMV-seropositive. CDR3 amino acids: CASSSAGSGNTIYF. The CDR3 coding sequence is TGTGCCAGCAGCTCGGCGGGTTCTGGAAACACCATATATTTT.